This T cell receptor (beta chain) was profiled in a study of T cells in Graves' hyperthyroidism and ophthalmopathy. Whole-study results and caveats: Blood shared most expanded thyroid clonotypes above 0.001. Model predictions of ophthalmopathy came a median approximately 6.8 months before onset.

Diagnoses used clinical symptoms, serum thyroxine and TRAb, thyroid ultrasound and orbital computed tomography. PBMCs were collected from a roughly 10 ml volume of fresh peripheral blood. J lost 15 bases, V lost 6 bases, and 17 bases had no gene match. The CDR3 spans 14 residues. Germline CDR1 reads DFQATT; CDR2 reads SNEGSKA (reference sequence). This clonotype was seen a few times. Its target is not known. Amplified TCR beta CDR3 regions derived from RNA transcripts. Researchers ran a first-round RT-PCR on the TCR CDR3 using the HTBI primer set. TCRdb re-called the multiplex PCR reads through MiXCR, storing one row per CDR3 protein. The data hold hundreds of thousands of distinct CDR3 sequences, with less than 25% observed a single time.

The V and J genes are TRBV20-1 and TRBJ1-6; 7 nucleotides agree with TRBD1. The sample consisted of blood. The receptor was isolated from a young man with Graves' ophthalmopathy. CDR3 in amino acids: CSAPDPGQWYHLHF. The DNA for the CDR3 is TGCAGTGCCCCAGACCCGGGACAGTGGTATCACCTCCACTTT.